This T cell receptor (beta chain) was retrieved from a study of PD-L1 blockade in urothelial cancer. This table comes from immunoSEQ multiplex PCR, and its TCRdb copy is limited to in-frame clones, with some not included. The table has 65,000 to 85,000 clones, around 93% seen once; the top ten hold roughly 0.8%. Time point denoted: peripheral blood 6 weeks after treatment start. Source: PBMCs, taken around atezolizumab (anti-PD-L1) treatment. The receptor was isolated from a woman of 80 years or more with urothelial cancer.

The DNA for the CDR3 is TGTGCCAGCAGCTTAGAGGGCAGGGTCCCCACAGATACGCAGTATTTT. It specifies CASSLEGRVPTDTQYF. The chain has TRBV7-2 and TRBJ2-3; the D gene is possibly TRBD1 (5 bases). The V gene's germline CDR1 is SGHTA and CDR2 FQGNSA. Deletions cut 1 base from V and 2 bases from J, with 13 bases between. There are 16 residues in the CDR3.